The present T cell receptor beta chain was sequenced within a study of blood T cell repertoires in COVID-19. Study as a whole: Some COVID-19 samples were acute and others convalescent; all came from the United States, Italy and Spain. The analysed material was cDNA or gDNA that came from T cells, B-cell-depleted T cells, or PBMCs.

Original processing methods: Scientists estimated how many nucleated cells there were by amplifying reference gene primers. Data came from immunoSEQ multiplex PCR; TCRdb stores just in-frame clones and leaves some out. Clone size and V and J calls were adopted from that table, with D and trimming inferred from the DNA. The sample shows around 140,000 clones, roughly 90% of them seen only once. This CDR3 comprises 18 residues. The J segment lost 0 bases and the V segment lost 1 base, leaving 9 bases of the junction unmatched. Germline-derived CDR1 and CDR2 are SGHTA and FQGNSA. This sequence originates from a man in his 70s with active COVID-19. Sequencing was carried out using peripheral blood. V gene TRBV7-2 combines with J gene TRBJ1-5, with 7 bases lining up with TRBD1. CDR3 in DNA: TGTGCCAGCAGCTTAGGCAGGGGGACAACTCTTAGCAATCAGCCCCAGCATTTT. It codes for CASSLGRGTTLSNQPQHF.